The source of this T cell receptor beta chain is a study of HIV-infected children after antiretroviral therapy interruption. Study-level findings and limits: Some non-naive CD45RA+ T cells might be present among sorted naive cells.

Treatment specified: PENTA 11 planned treatment interruption arm or continuous ART arm. At least 24 weeks of at least three-drug ART, in children 2 to 15 years. This clonotype has a count of ten or more. Its antigen is unidentified. CDR3 length equals 15 residues. V was shortened by 3 bases and J by 3 bases, with 14 bases between the two germline ends. Germline lookup yields CDR1 KGHSH and CDR2 LQKENI. The TCR library was built from RNA with a 3' RACE protocol and unique molecular identifiers. TCRdb recomputed calls from the 3' RACE reads with MiXCR, one row per CDR3 protein. The sample has about 86,000 distinct CDR3 sequences; 6% to 8.5% are singletons.

The receptor was derived from a pool of human donors with HIV. The V gene is TRBV18, the J gene TRBJ1-1; TRBD1 is a possible D gene (5 bases). The starting material was CD45RA+ CD4+ T cells from PBMCs, pooled from several time points, obtained from a donor given antiretroviral therapy, either interrupted or continuous. Subset denoted: naive CD4+ CD45RA+ CD45RO- T cells. The CDR3 region has the DNA TGTGCCAGCTCACCGCTTGTCCTAGGGGACACTGAAGCTTTCTTT. Its protein is CASSPLVLGDTEAFF.